This is a list of T cell receptor beta chains from one sample in a study of T cell responses to AZD1222 COVID-19 vaccine. Method: immunoSEQ multiplex PCR; TCRdb's copy keeps in-frame clones and lacks some. The repertoire holds 85,000 to 130,000 clones, with roughly 87% as singletons. The sequencing used peripheral blood, collected 28 days after the second AZD1222 dose. These receptors were obtained from an adult who received the AZD1222 COVID-19 vaccine. Each CDR3 is given with its conserved first and last residue. Each record gives: clone size, D gene, J gene, V gene, CDR3 protein, CDR3 DNA. D genes are given only for firm matches. The size entry is marked missing in some rows and otherwise reads once, few, many or a size class.

>once|TRBD1|TRBJ1-4|TRBV30
CACTGGAAGATNEKLFF
TGTGCCTGCACAGGGGGTGCAGCAGGGGCAACTAATGAAAAACTGTTTTTT
>NA|NA|TRBJ1-4|TRBV25-1
CASSEYKGNLEKLFF
TGTGCCAGCAGTGAATATAAAGGCAACCTCGAAAAACTGTTTTTT
>NA|NA|TRBJ2-1|TRBV11-2
CASSFRGGKFF
TGTGCCAGCAGCTTCAGGGGTGGTAAGTTCTTC
>NA|NA|TRBJ2-2|TRBV7-2
CASSLVWGTTGELFF
TGTGCCAGCAGCTTAGTTTGGGGAACCACCGGGGAGCTGTTTTTT
>NA|NA|TRBJ1-2|TRBV9
CASNRGTEVYGYTF
TGTGCCAGCAACCGGGGGACGGAAGTCTATGGCTACACCTTC
>few|NA|TRBJ2-7|TRBV18
CASSPRWGIHEQYF
TGTGCCAGCTCACCACGCTGGGGGATCCACGAGCAGTACTTC
>once|NA|TRBJ1-2|TRBV6-1
CASSEAAQLYGYTF
TGTGCCAGCAGTGAAGCGGCGCAGCTCTATGGCTACACCTTC
>NA|TRBD1|TRBJ2-7|TRBV7-6
CASSLTIWGQGAHEQYF
TGTGCCAGCAGCTTAACTATTTGGGGGCAGGGGGCCCACGAGCAGTACTTC
>NA|NA|TRBJ2-3|TRBV10-3
CAISPGVSTDTQYF
TGTGCCATCAGCCCCGGGGTAAGCACAGATACGCAGTATTTT
>few|NA|TRBJ1-5|TRBV7-9
CASSQYSENQPQHF
TGTGCCAGCAGTCAGTACTCCGAAAATCAGCCCCAGCATTTT
>NA|NA|TRBJ1-5|TRBV6-2/TRBV6-3
CASSGGAGNQPQHF
TGTGCCAGCAGCGGGGGAGCGGGCAATCAGCCCCAGCATTTT
>NA|NA|TRBJ1-4|TRBV19
CASSKVAGEKLFF
TGTGCCAGTAGTAAGGTCGCGGGAGAAAAACTGTTTTTT
>NA|NA|TRBJ1-6|TRBV29-1
CSVGDNYSPLHF
TGCAGCGTTGGAGACAACTATTCACCCCTCCACTTT
>NA|NA|TRBJ2-7|TRBV30
CAWRWGTTYEQYF
TGTGCCTGGAGATGGGGTACCACCTACGAGCAGTACTTC
>few|NA|TRBJ2-7|TRBV6-5
CASSLPGYEQYF
TGTGCCAGCAGCCTCCCAGGCTACGAGCAGTACTTC
>once|NA|TRBJ1-1|TRBV6-5
CASSYWTDPNTEAFF
TGTGCCAGCAGTTATTGGACAGACCCTAACACTGAAGCTTTCTTT
>NA|NA|TRBJ1-1|TRBV6-5
CASRRGRRVPEAFF
TGTGCCAGCAGGAGGGGCAGGCGCGTTCCTGAAGCTTTCTTT
>NA|NA|TRBJ2-6|TRBV19
CASSIRGPGANVLTF
TGTGCCAGTAGTATACGAGGGCCTGGGGCCAACGTCCTGACTTTC
>NA|NA|TRBJ1-2|TRBV24-1
CATSGTPEGYTF
TGTGCCACCAGCGGGACCCCGGAGGGCTACACCTTC
>NA|TRBD1|TRBJ2-1|TRBV11-2
CASSLDRGQGWSGSYNEQFF
TGTGCCAGCAGCTTAGACCGTGGACAGGGGTGGTCAGGCTCCTACAATGAGCAGTTCTTC